This T cell receptor beta chain was identified during a study of tumor-infiltrating lymphocytes in primary liver carcinoma. Joint extraction of RNA and DNA used roughly 18-34 mg of bulk tissue that was unsorted. TCR beta cDNA was prepared out of 500 ng total RNA by means of a constant-region primer. TCR beta libraries came from three nested multiplex PCR rounds using slightly modified ARM-PCR. With TRBV1-TRBV30 forward primers and a C-beta reverse primer, the first two PCR rounds were run for roughly 10 cycles each. TCRdb independently ran MiXCR on the multiplex PCR reads; one entry per CDR3 protein. The data hold 40,000 or so distinct CDR3 sequences, with roughly 80% observed a single time. Turning to this clonotype: Its antigen is not known. The junction and the germline gene differ at one end; a read error may be behind it.

The CDR3 length is 13 residues. Germline CDR1 reads SQVTM; CDR2 reads ANQGSEA. General observations from the study: Pairs of tumor regions overlapped more than tumor-adjacent and tumor-blood pairs did. Significantly greater top-250-clone fractions characterized tumors relative to blood (p = 0.039).

This receptor was taken from a woman in her 30s with primary liver carcinoma and hepatitis B virus infection. Sequenced material: tumor-adjacent normal liver tissue. This chain connects TRBV29-1 to TRBJ1-1, with a weak D call TRBD1 (6 bases). Here the CDR3 reads CSETGHLNTGAFF. CDR3 DNA: TGCAGCGAGACGGGACACTTGAACACTGGAGCTTTCTTT.